These 8 T cell receptor beta chains share one sample of origin, sequenced in a study of T and B cells in COVID-19 patients. From blood, about 240-550 ng of genomic DNA served as TRB template. Multiplex PCR with BIOMED2 TRB-A/B primer pools amplified TRB rearrangements. Using its own MiXCR run on the multiplex PCR reads, TCRdb lists one record per CDR3 protein. The sample comprises some 970 distinct CDR3 sequences, roughly 18% of which are singletons, and approximately 40% rests with the top ten. Sequenced input: blood. All receptors derive from a human donor with active COVID-19.

This clonotype has ten or more counts. CDR3 sequence (DNA): TGCAGTGCTCCCCCCAGGACAGGGAAGCGAGGGGCCAACGTCCTGACTTTC. It codes for CSAPPRTGKRGANVLTF. The genes are TRBV20-1 and TRBJ2-6, with 8 nucleotides matching TRBD1. The CDR3 totals 17 residues. Looked up from germline, CDR1 is DFQATT and CDR2 is SNEGSKA (reference sequence). V shed 5 bases and J 4 bases; nucleotides not matched to a gene: 13.

The chain couples TRBV6-2 or TRBV6-3 to TRBJ2-5; 12 nucleotides line up with TRBD1. V was pared by 4 bases and J by 4 bases, with 16 bases of the junction left unmatched. The CDR3 consists of 19 residues. Germline CDR1 is MNHEY and CDR2 is SVGEGT. DNA of the CDR3: TGTGCCAGCAGTTCCCGCCCGGGACAGGGGGCAGGCGTGGTAGAGACCCAGTACTTC. This translates into CASSSRPGQGAGVVETQYF.

By share, this clonotype ranks as medium-sized. The V gene is TRBV6-5, the J gene TRBJ1-3, with 8 bases aligning to TRBD1. CDR3 size: 16 residues. Losses at the gene ends were 4 bases for V and 4 bases for J; bases not matched to a gene: 9. The V gene's germline CDR1 is MNHEY and CDR2 SVGAGI. CDR3 coding DNA: TGTGCCAGCAGTTCTCCAGGGGGCCTTTCCGGAAACACCATATATTTT. Residues: CASSSPGGLSGNTIYF.

Judged by abundance, this clonotype is medium-sized. The chain recombines TRBV27 with TRBJ1-6, with D tentatively TRBD1 (6 bases). The CDR3 totals 14 residues. Trimming took 5 bases from V and 7 from J, leaving 12 bases between them. Germline V gene sequence: CDR1 MNHEY, CDR2 SMNVEV (reference sequence). The CDR3 reads CASSHRESNSPLHF. CDR3 in DNA: TGTGCCAGCAGTCACAGGGAGTCGAATTCACCCCTCCACTTT.

This clonotype occurred many times. The rearrangement links TRBV4-2 to TRBJ2-3, with a tentative D call TRBD2 (6 bases). Germline assignment: CDR1 LGHNA and CDR2 YNFKEQ. The CDR3 runs 14 residues. With 5 bases removed from V and 3 bases from J, the gap between germline ends came to 12 bases. The chain's CDR3 is CASSDGGRTDTQYF. The CDR3 DNA is TGTGCCAGCAGCGACGGGGGAAGAACAGATACGCAGTATTTT.

The rearrangement joins TRBV28 to TRBJ1-4; no firm D call. V gave up 3 bases and J gave up 3 bases, with 20 bases separating them. This CDR3 has 18 amino acids. The germline CDR1 and CDR2 sequences are MDHEN and SYDVKM. The CDR3 is CASSFADRFQTSNEKLFF. The CDR3 DNA is TGTGCCAGCAGTTTTGCGGATCGCTTCCAAACATCTAATGAAAAACTGTTTTTT. Full variable domain (remainder filled in from reference TRBV28 and TRBJ1-4): DVKVTQSSRYLVKRTGEKVFLECVQDMDHENMFWYRQDPGLGLRLIYFSYDVKMKEKGDIPEGYSVSREKKERFSLILESASTNQTSMYLCASSFADRFQTSNEKLFFGSGTQLSVL.

This clonotype is judged medium-sized. This rearrangement joins TRBV7-9 to TRBJ1-2, with 7 bases that match TRBD1. The CDR3 extends over 14 amino acids. Germline V gene sequence: CDR1 SEHNR, CDR2 FQNEAQ (reference sequence). Unmatched junction bases numbered 3, after V lost 5 bases and J lost 0 bases. The CDR3 is CASSRGTANYGYTF. DNA for the CDR3: TGTGCCAGCAGCCGAGGGACAGCTAACTATGGCTACACCTTC.

The J gene is TRBJ2-1, the V gene TRBV6-2 or TRBV6-3; 12 bases agree with TRBD1. CDR1 and CDR2 (germline): MNHEY, SVGEGT. CDR3 length equals 17 residues. Trimming took 7 bases from V and 8 from J; bases not matched to a gene: 15. The CDR3 DNA follows: TGTGCCAGCACCCACGGCTGGGGACAGGGGGCAGGTTATGAGCAGTTCTTC. This gives the protein CASTHGWGQGAGYEQFF.